Listed here are 28 T cell receptor beta chains from one sample, sequenced in a study of blood T cell repertoires in COVID-19. Measured with immunoSEQ multiplex PCR; TCRdb has only the in-frame clones, and not every one. This table has about 170,000 clones, around four fifths appearing once. Sequenced sample: peripheral blood. These receptors all come from a woman aged 80 or over with COVID-19, enrolled during active disease.

This chain joins TRBV19 and TRBJ2-2, with 7 bases fitting TRBD1. CDR1 LNHDA and CDR2 SQIVND come from the germline V gene (reference sequence). The CDR3 is made up of 15 amino acids. J was trimmed by 8 bases and V by 7 bases; bases with no gene match: 13. CDR3 protein: CASIGQARGSGELFF. The CDR3 DNA reads as TGTGCCAGTATAGGACAGGCCCGAGGATCGGGGGAGCTGTTTTTT. The full variable domain, with the rest looked up from reference TRBV19 and TRBJ2-2, is DGGITQSPKYLFRKEGQNVTLSCEQNLNHDAMYWYRQDPGQGLRLIYYSQIVNDFQKGDIAEGYSVSREKKESFPLTVTSAQKNPTAFYLCASIGQARGSGELFFGEGSRLTVL.

The chain employs TRBV18 and TRBJ1-6, with a possible D match to TRBD1 (5 bases). V dropped 2 bases and J dropped 5 bases, with 10 bases sitting between them. The CDR3 extends over 15 amino acids. Germline V gene sequence: CDR1 KGHSH, CDR2 LQKENI. CDR3 sequence reads: CASSPTGGDNSPLHF. The DNA of the CDR3 is TGTGCCAGCTCACCAACAGGTGGGGATAATTCACCCCTCCACTTT.

This clone was detected once. One junction end does not reproduce the germline sequence, and a read error may be involved. V is TRBV19 and J is TRBJ2-1; D is possibly TRBD2 (6 bases). Germline V lookup: CDR1 LNHDA, CDR2 SQIVND (reference sequence). The CDR3 is 14 amino acids. This chain's CDR3 is CASRIAESYNEQFF. CDR3 nucleotides: TGTGCCAGTAGAATAGCGGAGAGTTACAATGAGCAGTTCTTC.

The gene calls are TRBV29-1 and TRBJ2-6; a weak D match, TRBD1 (6 bases). The CDR3 sequence is 15 residues long. Looked up from germline, CDR1 is SQVTM and CDR2 is ANQGSEA. V dropped 5 bases and J dropped 0 bases, with 11 bases sitting between them. CDR3 nucleotide sequence: TGCAGCGTTCAGGGGCCAAACTCTGGGGCCAACGTCCTGACTTTC. This codes for CSVQGPNSGANVLTF.

This clone was observed a single time. The CDR3 region has the DNA TGTGCCAGCGCACCGGGGACAGGGAGGATCAATGGCTACACCTTC. Translating it yields CASAPGTGRINGYTF. This chain links TRBV27 with TRBJ1-2; 9 bases map to TRBD1. CDR3 length: 15 residues. CDR1 MNHEY and CDR2 SMNVEV come from the germline V gene (reference sequence). After removal of 8 bases from V and 6 bases from J, the junction contained 13 bases not matched to a gene.

The chain is built from TRBV3-1 (or the pseudogene TRBV3-2) and TRBJ1-5, with TRBD1 matching over 8 bases. The CDR3 has 15 residues. CDR1 and CDR2 from the germline V gene are LGHDT and YNNKEL (reference sequence). The trim removed 4 bases at V and 1 base at J, leaving 3 bases unmatched. CDR3 DNA sequence: TGTGCCAGCAGCCCAGGGGGCGCAAGCAATCAGCCCCAGCATTTT. The encoded protein is CASSPGGASNQPQHF.

V gene TRBV11-2 combines with J gene TRBJ1-1, with a possible D match to TRBD1 (6 bases). Germline lookup yields CDR1 SGHAT and CDR2 FQNNGV. The CDR3 length is 14 residues. Trimming cost V 3 bases and J 3 bases, with 11 bases left between them. CDR3 DNA sequence: TGTGCCAGCAGCTTTGCCGCAGGGGACACTGAAGCTTTCTTT. Its protein is CASSFAAGDTEAFF.

V is TRBV3-1 (or the pseudogene TRBV3-2) and J is TRBJ2-5; D not certain. CDR1 LGHDT and CDR2 YNNKEL come from the germline V gene (reference sequence). Deletions cut 3 bases from V and 5 bases from J, with 19 bases between. The CDR3 has 16 amino acids. The CDR3 DNA reads TGTGCCAGCAGCCAGGAAAGAGTCGGTAGCTGGGAGACCCAGTACTTC. Its protein product is CASSQERVGSWETQYF.

The rearrangement uses TRBV19 and TRBJ2-7; the D gene is possibly TRBD1 (6 bases). V dropped 10 bases and J dropped 4 bases, with 23 bases sitting between them. The CDR3 is 15 residues long. Germline-derived CDR1 and CDR2 are LNHDA and SQIVND (reference sequence). Here the CDR3 DNA reads TGTGCCACCTCCACCTCCAGACAGGTTCGATACGAGCAGTACTTC. Protein: CATSTSRQVRYEQYF.

The genes are TRBV21-1 and TRBJ1-5; TRBD1, the table's D call, lacks a check against the DNA. TRBV21-1 is deemed a pseudogene. The CDR3 contains 16 residues. The CDR3 loop is CASSKELEQGCQPQHF. In DNA, the CDR3 is TGTGCCAGCAGCAAAGAGCTTGAACAGGGATGTCAGCCCCAGCATTTT.

This clone was counted a single time. V is TRBV5-6 and J is TRBJ2-3, with a weak D call TRBD1 (6 bases). Deletions cut 4 bases from V and 2 bases from J, with 23 bases between. The germline gives CDR1 SGHDT, CDR2 YYEEEE. The CDR3 has 18 residues. The CDR3 loop is CASSGPDRKLIHTDTQYF. The CDR3 DNA follows: TGTGCCAGCAGCGGCCCGGACAGAAAACTAATACACACAGATACGCAGTATTTT.

V is TRBV3-1 (or the pseudogene TRBV3-2) and J is TRBJ2-6; D is undetermined. The V and J ends lost 4 bases and 0 bases respectively, with 7 bases between them. This CDR3 comprises 15 residues. Germline CDR1 and CDR2: LGHDT and YNNKEL (reference sequence). CDR3 nucleotide sequence: TGTGCCAGCAGCCTTCGGGTCTCTGGGGCCAACGTCCTGACTTTC. Translating gives CASSLRVSGANVLTF.

V and J are TRBV6-5 and TRBJ2-1; D unclear. CDR1 is MNHEY and CDR2 is SVGAGI in the germline V gene. This CDR3 comprises 14 residues. Trimming shortened V by 5 bases and J by 0 bases, and 8 bases separated the two germline ends. CDR3 nucleotides: TGTGCCAGCAGTCTCCTAGGCTCCTACAATGAGCAGTTCTTC. Translation: CASSLLGSYNEQFF.

This clone was recorded only once. The rearrangement joins TRBV5-1 to TRBJ2-3; TRBD2 is a possible D gene (5 bases). Germline lookup yields CDR1 SGHRS and CDR2 YFSETQ. The CDR3 runs 17 residues. V dropped 9 bases and J dropped 1 base, with 24 bases sitting between them. In DNA form, the CDR3 reads TGCGCCACCTCCCGGGCCGAGGGTTTGCGGGGCACAGATACGCAGTATTTT. Protein sequence: CATSRAEGLRGTDTQYF.

This clone has only one observation. This chain joins TRBV29-1 and TRBJ1-4, with D unresolved. There are 11 residues in the CDR3. The germline CDR1 and CDR2 sequences are SQVTM and ANQGSEA. V was trimmed by 7 bases and J by 8 bases, leaving 11 bases between them. The CDR3 nucleotides are TGCAGCGCCCTGTCCCAGGAAAAACTGTTTTTT. Translated: CSALSQEKLFF.

The chain uses TRBV2 and TRBJ1-5; 9 bases fit TRBD1. The CDR3 covers 16 residues. After removal of 0 bases from V and 4 bases from J, the junction contained 4 bases not matched to a gene. Per germline, CDR1 SNHLY and CDR2 FYNNEI. The CDR3 is CASSEAGTGRNQPQHF. The CDR3 nucleotides read TGTGCCAGCAGTGAAGCGGGGACAGGGCGTAATCAGCCCCAGCATTTT.

The chain couples TRBV4-1 to TRBJ2-1, with a tentative D call TRBD2 (6 bases). From germline, CDR1 is MGHRA and CDR2 YSYEKL. The CDR3 consists of 14 residues. V lost 6 bases, J lost 4 bases, and 13 bases lay in between. The CDR3 nucleotides are TGCGCCAGCAGTCGGGCGGGGCCTTACAATGAGCAGTTCTTC. This encodes CASSRAGPYNEQFF.

The rearrangement links TRBV28 to TRBJ2-4; 7 bases match TRBD1. Per the germline V gene, CDR1 is MDHEN and CDR2 is SYDVKM. The CDR3 runs to 17 residues. J lost 3 bases, V lost 6 bases, and 14 bases had no gene match. The CDR3 loop reads CASRAYGTALFKNIQYF. In DNA form, the CDR3 reads TGTGCCAGCAGAGCGTACGGGACAGCCCTTTTCAAAAACATTCAGTACTTC.

The chain has TRBV7-8 and TRBJ2-1, with TRBD2 identical over 9 bases. The germline V gene encodes CDR1 SGHVS and CDR2 FQNEAQ. J lost 9 bases, V lost 2 bases, and 11 bases had no gene match. CDR3 length: 16 residues. The CDR3 coding sequence is TGTGCCAGCAGCTTAAGCGGCGCGGGGGGGCCTATTGAGCAGTTCTTC. This codes for CASSLSGAGGPIEQFF.

The chain is built from TRBV28 and TRBJ1-5; no firm D call. Per germline, CDR1 MDHEN and CDR2 SYDVKM. This CDR3 has 12 amino acids. Trimming took off 6 bases at V and 3 bases at J, with 6 bases between the two ends. This CDR3 is CASSLLNQPQHF. The CDR3 coding sequence is TGTGCCAGCAGCCTTCTCAATCAGCCCCAGCATTTT.

The CDR3 here is CASSQGDPSGRAGRFF. The CDR3 DNA is TGTGCCAGCAGCCAAGGGGACCCTAGCGGGAGGGCCGGCCGGTTCTTC. The chain is built from TRBV3-1 (or the pseudogene TRBV3-2) and TRBJ2-1; 12 positions match TRBD2. Germline-derived CDR1 and CDR2 are LGHDT and YNNKEL (reference sequence). The CDR3 contains 16 residues. The V gene end was trimmed by 1 base and the J gene end by 15 bases; junction bases not matched to a gene: 13.

V usage is TRBV7-9 and J usage is TRBJ1-4; no reliable D call. Germline loops: CDR1 SEHNR, CDR2 FQNEAQ (reference sequence). This CDR3 comprises 14 residues. V lost 8 bases and J 0 bases, leaving 10 bases between the germline ends. Here the CDR3 reads CASSNLATNEKLFF. The CDR3 DNA reads as TGTGCCAGCTCAAATTTAGCAACTAATGAAAAACTGTTTTTT.

This chain connects TRBV2 to TRBJ2-5, with D maybe TRBD1 (6 bases). Trimming removed 10 bases from V and 1 base from J, with 13 bases in between. CDR1 is SNHLY, CDR2 FYNNEI, per germline. This CDR3 region has 13 residues. Here the CDR3 DNA reads TGTGCCACCGGACAGACCGCCCAAGAGACCCAGTACTTC. This gives the protein CATGQTAQETQYF.

The V call is TRBV19, the J call TRBJ2-2; possibly TRBD2 for D (6 bases). The CDR3 loop spans 16 amino acids. CDR1 is LNHDA, CDR2 SQIVND, per germline (reference sequence). V dropped 4 bases and J dropped 3 bases, with 15 bases sitting between them. The CDR3 sequence is CASSRSRAGYTGELFF. The CDR3 DNA reads TGTGCCAGTAGTAGGAGCCGAGCGGGCTACACCGGGGAGCTGTTTTTT. The variable domain in full, with the rest retrieved from reference TRBV19 and TRBJ2-2, is DGGITQSPKYLFRKEGQNVTLSCEQNLNHDAMYWYRQDPGQGLRLIYYSQIVNDFQKGDIAEGYSVSREKKESFPLTVTSAQKNPTAFYLCASSRSRAGYTGELFFGEGSRLTVL.

This sequence joins TRBV3-1 (or the pseudogene TRBV3-2) and TRBJ2-1, with 8 bases that match TRBD2. The germline CDR1 and CDR2 sequences are LGHDT and YNNKEL (reference sequence). This CDR3 has 18 residues. The V segment lost 4 bases and the J segment 0 bases; nucleotides outside the gene matches: 11. Written as DNA, the CDR3 is TGTGCCAGCAGCCGGAACCTTTTAGCGGGAAGCTCCTACAATGAGCAGTTCTTC. Translated, it gives CASSRNLLAGSSYNEQFF.

V is TRBV27 and J is TRBJ1-6; D is perhaps TRBD1 (5 bases). The CDR3 sequence is 14 residues long. Germline values: CDR1 MNHEY, CDR2 SMNVEV (reference sequence). Trimming pared 6 bases from V and 5 bases from J, leaving 11 bases between. The CDR3: CASRRTSNNSPLHF. As DNA, the CDR3 is TGTGCCAGCAGACGGACATCTAATAATTCACCCCTCCACTTT.

V is TRBV10-1 and J is TRBJ1-1; D gene unclear. The CDR3 has 15 residues. Between the trimmed V and J ends, which lost 10 bases and 10 bases, there was a span of 28 bases. Germline loops: CDR1 WNHNN, CDR2 SYGVQD (reference sequence). As DNA, the CDR3 is TGCGCCACCACACCCCCCCGTAACGAATCGTCGTCAGCTTTCTTT. Its protein product is CATTPPRNESSSAFF.

This chain connects TRBV2 to TRBJ2-2; the D gene is possibly TRBD1 (5 bases). Germline-derived CDR1 and CDR2 are SNHLY and FYNNEI. Between the trimmed V and J ends, which lost 5 bases and 2 bases, there was a span of 12 bases. CDR3 length: 15 residues. In nucleotides, the CDR3 is TGTGCCAGCAGTTACAGGATTCTAAACACCGGGGAGCTGTTTTTT. It specifies CASSYRILNTGELFF. The full variable domain, completed using reference TRBV2 and TRBJ2-2, is EPEVTQTPSHQVTQMGQEVILRCVPISNHLYFYWYRQILGQKVEFLVSFYNNEISEKSEIFDDQFSVERPDGSNFTLKIRSTKLEDSAMYFCASSYRILNTGELFFGEGSRLTVL.